The T cell receptor beta chain described here comes from a study of blood T cells in healthy people across ages. The use of a sample-barcoded 5' primer and a J-beta primer mix characterized a second PCR of 7 to 11 cycles. MiXCR was run by TCRdb on the 5' RACE reads, yielding one entry per CDR3 protein. The sample lists 650,000 to 1,000,000 distinct CDR3 sequences; around 36% were seen once. CDR3 length: 13 amino acids. The germline gives CDR1 LGHNA, CDR2 YSLEER. This clonotype has ten or more counts. The junction departs from the called germline gene at one end, perhaps through a read error. The source of this sequence is a man between 18 and 29 years old in good health. The chain uses TRBV4-3 and TRBJ1-1; D call uncertain. The sample comprised blood. The CDR3 here is CASSQDMNTEAFF. The CDR3 DNA reads TGTGCCAGCAGCCAAGACATGAACACTGAAGCTTTCTTT.